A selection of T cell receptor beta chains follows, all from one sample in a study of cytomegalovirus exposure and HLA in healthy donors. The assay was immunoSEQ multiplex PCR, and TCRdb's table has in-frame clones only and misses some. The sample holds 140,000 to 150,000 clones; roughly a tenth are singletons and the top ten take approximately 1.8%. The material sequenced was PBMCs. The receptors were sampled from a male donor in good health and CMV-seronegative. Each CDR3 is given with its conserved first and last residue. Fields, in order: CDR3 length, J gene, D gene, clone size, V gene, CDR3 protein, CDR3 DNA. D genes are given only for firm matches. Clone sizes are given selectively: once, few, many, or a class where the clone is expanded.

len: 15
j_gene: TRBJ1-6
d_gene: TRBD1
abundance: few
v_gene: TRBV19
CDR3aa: CASSLGTGGNSPLHF
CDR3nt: TGTGCCAGTAGTCTAGGGACAGGGGGAAATTCACCCCTCCACTTT

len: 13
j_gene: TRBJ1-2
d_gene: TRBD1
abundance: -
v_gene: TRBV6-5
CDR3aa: CASSYGGTAGYTF
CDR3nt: TGTGCCAGCAGTTATGGGGGGACAGCTGGCTACACCTTC

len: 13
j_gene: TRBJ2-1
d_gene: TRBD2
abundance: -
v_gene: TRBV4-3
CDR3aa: CASSQGASGKQFF
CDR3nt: TGCGCCAGCAGCCAAGGTGCTAGCGGGAAGCAGTTCTTC

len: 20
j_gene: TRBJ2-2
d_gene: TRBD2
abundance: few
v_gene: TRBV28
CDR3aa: CASSDLTSGSSEREGGELFF
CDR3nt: TGTGCCAGCAGCGACCTGACTAGCGGGAGCTCGGAGAGGGAGGGCGGGGAGCTGTTTTTT

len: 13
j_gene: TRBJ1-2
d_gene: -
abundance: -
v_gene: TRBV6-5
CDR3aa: CASSYLSGSGYTF
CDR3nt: TGTGCCAGCAGTTACCTGTCCGGGTCCGGCTACACCTTC

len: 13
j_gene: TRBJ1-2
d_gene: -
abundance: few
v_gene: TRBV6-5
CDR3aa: CATRGGADYGYTF
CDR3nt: TGTGCCACTCGCGGGGGCGCGGACTATGGCTACACCTTC

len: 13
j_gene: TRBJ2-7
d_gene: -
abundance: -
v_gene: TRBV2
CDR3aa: CASSEERSYEQYF
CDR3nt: TGTGCCAGCAGTGAGGAGCGGTCCTACGAGCAGTACTTC

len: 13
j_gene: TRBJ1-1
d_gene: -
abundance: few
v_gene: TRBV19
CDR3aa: CASSLRLQGEAFF
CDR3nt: TGTGCCAGTAGTCTACGCCTACAGGGTGAAGCTTTCTTT

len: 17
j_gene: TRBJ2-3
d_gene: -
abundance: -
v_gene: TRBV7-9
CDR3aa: CASSSSWGGPSPDTQYF
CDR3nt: TGTGCCAGCAGCTCATCCTGGGGGGGCCCATCCCCAGATACGCAGTATTTT

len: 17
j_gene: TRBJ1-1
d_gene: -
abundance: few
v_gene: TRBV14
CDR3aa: CASSPPAGAIMNTEAFF
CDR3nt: TGTGCCAGCAGCCCCCCAGCGGGAGCAATCATGAACACTGAAGCTTTCTTT

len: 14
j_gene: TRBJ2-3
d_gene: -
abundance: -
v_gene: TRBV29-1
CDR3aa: CSVDRQVGRDTQYF
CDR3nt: TGCAGCGTTGATCGGCAGGTAGGCCGGGATACGCAGTATTTT

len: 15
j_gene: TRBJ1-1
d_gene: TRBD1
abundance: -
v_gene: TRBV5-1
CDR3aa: CASSSSGTENTEAFF
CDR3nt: TGCGCCAGCAGTAGTTCCGGGACAGAAAACACTGAAGCTTTCTTT

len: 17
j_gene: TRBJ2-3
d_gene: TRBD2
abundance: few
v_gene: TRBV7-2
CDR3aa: CASSMLGRVAGKDTQYF
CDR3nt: TGTGCCAGCAGCATGTTAGGGAGGGTAGCGGGGAAAGATACGCAGTATTTT

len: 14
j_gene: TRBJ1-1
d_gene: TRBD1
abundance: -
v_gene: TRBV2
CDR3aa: CASSPGDRGTEAFF
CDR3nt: TGTGCCAGCAGCCCCGGGGACAGGGGCACTGAAGCTTTCTTT

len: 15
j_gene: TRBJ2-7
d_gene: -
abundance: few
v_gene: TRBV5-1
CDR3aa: CASSPAGLSTYEQYF
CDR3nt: TGCGCCAGCAGCCCCGCGGGACTCTCTACCTACGAGCAGTACTTC

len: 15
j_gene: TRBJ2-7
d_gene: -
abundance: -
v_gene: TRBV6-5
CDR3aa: CASSYSTRGSYEQYF
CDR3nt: TGTGCCAGCAGTTACTCGACCCGGGGATCCTACGAGCAGTACTTC

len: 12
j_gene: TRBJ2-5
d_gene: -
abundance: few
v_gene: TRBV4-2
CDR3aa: CASSQDSETQYF
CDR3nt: TGTGCCAGCAGCCAAGACTCTGAGACCCAGTACTTC

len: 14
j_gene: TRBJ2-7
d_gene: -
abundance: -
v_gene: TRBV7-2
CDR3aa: CASSFGRGPYEQYF
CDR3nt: TGTGCCAGCAGCTTCGGGAGGGGGCCCTACGAGCAGTACTTC

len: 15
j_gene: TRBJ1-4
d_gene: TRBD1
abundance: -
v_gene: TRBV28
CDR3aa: CASSLAGTGGEKLFF
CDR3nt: TGTGCCAGCAGTTTGGCCGGGACAGGGGGTGAAAAACTGTTTTTT

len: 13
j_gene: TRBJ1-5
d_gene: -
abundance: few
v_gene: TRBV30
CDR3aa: CAWSAKGHQPQHF
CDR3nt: TGTGCCTGGAGTGCCAAGGGGCATCAGCCCCAGCATTTT

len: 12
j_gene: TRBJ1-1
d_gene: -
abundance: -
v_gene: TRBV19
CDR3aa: CASSNGYTEAFF
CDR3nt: TGTGCCAGTAGTAACGGGTACACTGAAGCTTTCTTT

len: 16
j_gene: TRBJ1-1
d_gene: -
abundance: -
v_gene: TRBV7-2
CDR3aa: CASSLFGGSVNTEAFF
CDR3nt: TGTGCCAGCAGCTTATTTGGGGGGAGCGTAAACACTGAAGCTTTCTTT

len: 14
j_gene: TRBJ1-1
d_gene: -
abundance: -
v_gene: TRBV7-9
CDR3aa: CASSFGVGNTEAFF
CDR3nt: TGTGCCAGCAGCTTCGGGGTAGGGAACACTGAAGCTTTCTTT

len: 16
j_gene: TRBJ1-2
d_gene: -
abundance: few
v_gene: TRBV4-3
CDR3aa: CASSQDFADGGYGYTF
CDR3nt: TGCGCCAGCAGCCAAGATTTTGCGGATGGCGGCTATGGCTACACCTTC

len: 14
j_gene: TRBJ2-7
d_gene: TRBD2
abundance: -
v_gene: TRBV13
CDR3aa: CASSPSGSDYEQYF
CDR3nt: TGTGCCAGCAGCCCTAGCGGGAGTGACTACGAGCAGTACTTC

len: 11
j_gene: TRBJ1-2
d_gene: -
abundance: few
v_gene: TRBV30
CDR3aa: CAWRAGTGYTF
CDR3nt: TGTGCCTGGAGGGCGGGGACTGGCTACACCTTC

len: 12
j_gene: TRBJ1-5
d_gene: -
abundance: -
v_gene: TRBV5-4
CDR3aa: CASSLIGEPQHF
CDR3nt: TGTGCCAGCAGCTTGATCGGGGAGCCCCAGCATTTT

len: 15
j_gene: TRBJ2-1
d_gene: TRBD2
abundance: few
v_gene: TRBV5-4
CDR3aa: CASRGSRRGDNEQFF
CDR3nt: TGTGCCAGCAGGGGGAGTCGGCGGGGGGACAATGAGCAGTTCTTC

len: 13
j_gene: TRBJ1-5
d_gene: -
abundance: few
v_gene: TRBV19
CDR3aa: CASSPYSNQPQHF
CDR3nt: TGTGCCAGTAGCCCCTATAGCAATCAGCCCCAGCATTTT

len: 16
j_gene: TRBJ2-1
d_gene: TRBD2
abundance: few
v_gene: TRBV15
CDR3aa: CATSKGDGTSGLEQFF
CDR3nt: TGTGCCACCAGCAAGGGTGATGGGACTAGCGGACTCGAGCAGTTCTTC

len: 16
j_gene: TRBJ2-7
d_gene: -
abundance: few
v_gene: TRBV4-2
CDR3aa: CASSQEMSRLSYEQYF
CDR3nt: TGTGCCAGCAGCCAAGAAATGTCGCGGCTCTCCTACGAGCAGTACTTC

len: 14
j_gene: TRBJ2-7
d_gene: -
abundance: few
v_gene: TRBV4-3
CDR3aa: CASSQEPGTYEQYF
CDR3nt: TGCGCCAGCAGCCAAGAGCCAGGAACCTACGAGCAGTACTTC

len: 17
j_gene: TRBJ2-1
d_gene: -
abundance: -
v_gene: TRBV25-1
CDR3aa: CASADALLADYSNEQFF
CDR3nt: TGTGCCAGCGCCGATGCTTTGCTTGCTGACTATTCCAATGAGCAGTTCTTC

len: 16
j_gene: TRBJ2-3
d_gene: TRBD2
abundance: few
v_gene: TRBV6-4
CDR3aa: CASSARRSGTTDTQYF
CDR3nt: TGTGCCAGCAGTGCCCGGCGGAGCGGGACTACAGATACGCAGTATTTT

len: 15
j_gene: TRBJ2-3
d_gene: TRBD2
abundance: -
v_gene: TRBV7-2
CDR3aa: CASSSRGGLGDTQYF
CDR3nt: TGTGCCAGCAGCTCCCGGGGGGGCTTAGGAGATACGCAGTATTTT

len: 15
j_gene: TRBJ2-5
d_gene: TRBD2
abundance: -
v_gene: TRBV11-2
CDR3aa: CASTKAGGYQETQYF
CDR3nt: TGTGCCAGCACCAAAGCGGGGGGTTACCAAGAGACCCAGTACTTC

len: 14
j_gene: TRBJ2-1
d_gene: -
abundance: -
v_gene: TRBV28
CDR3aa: CASSLLVRGDEQFF
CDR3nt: TGTGCCAGCAGTTTATTGGTCAGGGGCGATGAGCAGTTCTTC

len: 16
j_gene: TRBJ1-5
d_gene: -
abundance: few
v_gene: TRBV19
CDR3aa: CASSTRTGGYFSPQHF
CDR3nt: TGTGCCAGTAGTACCCGTACCGGGGGGTACTTTTCGCCCCAGCATTTT

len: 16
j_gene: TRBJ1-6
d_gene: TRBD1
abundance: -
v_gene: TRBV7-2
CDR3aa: CASSLEGTGGYSPLHF
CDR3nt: TGTGCCAGCAGCTTAGAAGGGACAGGGGGCTATTCACCCCTCCACTTT

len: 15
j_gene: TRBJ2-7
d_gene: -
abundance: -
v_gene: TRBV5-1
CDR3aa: CASSRGQGTFYEPYF
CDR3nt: TGCGCCAGCAGTCGTGGGCAGGGAACCTTCTACGAGCCGTACTTC

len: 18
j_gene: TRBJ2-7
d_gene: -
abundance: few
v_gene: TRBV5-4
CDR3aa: CASSPKGGALDISYEQYF
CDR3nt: TGTGCCAGCAGCCCGAAAGGGGGGGCCCTAGACATCTCCTACGAGCAGTACTTC

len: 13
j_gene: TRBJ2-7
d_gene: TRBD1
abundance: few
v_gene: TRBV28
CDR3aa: CASRGQGDDEQYF
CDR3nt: TGTGCCAGCAGGGGACAGGGTGACGACGAGCAGTACTTC

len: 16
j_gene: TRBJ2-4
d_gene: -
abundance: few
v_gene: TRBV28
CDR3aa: CASSLETVAAKNIQYF
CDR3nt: TGTGCCAGCAGTTTGGAGACAGTTGCAGCCAAAAACATTCAGTACTTC

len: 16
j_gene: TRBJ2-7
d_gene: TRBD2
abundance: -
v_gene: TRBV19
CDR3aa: CASSIAMGVAGVEQYF
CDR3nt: TGTGCCAGTAGTATCGCTATGGGGGTAGCGGGAGTCGAGCAGTACTTC

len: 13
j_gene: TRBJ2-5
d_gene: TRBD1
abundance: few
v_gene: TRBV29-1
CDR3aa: CSVGQGAPETQYF
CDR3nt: TGCAGCGTTGGCCAGGGGGCCCCAGAGACCCAGTACTTC

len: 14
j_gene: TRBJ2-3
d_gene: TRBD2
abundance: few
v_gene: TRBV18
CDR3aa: CASSPPGRADTQYF
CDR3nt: TGTGCCAGCTCACCCCCAGGGAGGGCAGATACGCAGTATTTT

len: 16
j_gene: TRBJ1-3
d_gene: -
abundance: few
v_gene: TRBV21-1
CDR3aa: CASSKAAVSSGNTIYF
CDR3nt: TGTGCCAGCAGCAAAGCCGCAGTCAGCTCTGGAAACACCATATATTTT

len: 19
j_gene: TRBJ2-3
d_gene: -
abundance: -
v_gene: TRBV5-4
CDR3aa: CASSLTRGGGSIFTDTQYF
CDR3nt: TGTGCCAGCAGCTTGACTCGCGGGGGCGGCTCGATTTTCACAGATACGCAGTATTTT

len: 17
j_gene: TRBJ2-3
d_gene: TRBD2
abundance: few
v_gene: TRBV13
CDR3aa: CASSPERLAGGPDTQYF
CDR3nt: TGTGCCAGCAGCCCTGAGAGACTAGCGGGAGGGCCAGATACGCAGTATTTT

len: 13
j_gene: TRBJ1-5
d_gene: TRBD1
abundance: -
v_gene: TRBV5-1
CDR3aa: CASSETGHQPQHF
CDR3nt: TGCGCCAGCAGCGAGACAGGGCACCAGCCCCAGCATTTT

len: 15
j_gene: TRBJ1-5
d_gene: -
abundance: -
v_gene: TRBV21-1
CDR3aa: CASSKGEQGNQPQHF
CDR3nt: TGTGCCAGCAGCAAAGGAGAACAGGGGAATCAGCCCCAGCATTTT

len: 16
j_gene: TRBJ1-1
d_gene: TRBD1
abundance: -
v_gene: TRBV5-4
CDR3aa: CASSLGDRGVNTEAFF
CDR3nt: TGTGCCAGCAGCTTGGGGGACAGGGGTGTGAACACTGAAGCTTTCTTT

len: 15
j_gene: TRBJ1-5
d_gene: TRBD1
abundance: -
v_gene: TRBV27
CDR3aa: CASSLEGAGNQPQHF
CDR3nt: TGTGCCAGCAGTTTAGAGGGGGCCGGCAATCAGCCCCAGCATTTT

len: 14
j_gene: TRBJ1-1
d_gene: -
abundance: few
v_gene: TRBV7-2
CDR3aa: CASSLDRGGTEAFF
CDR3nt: TGTGCCAGCAGCTTAGATCGGGGGGGGACTGAAGCTTTCTTT

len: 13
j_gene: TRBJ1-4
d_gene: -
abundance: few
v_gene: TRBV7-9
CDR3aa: CASGGGGDEKLFF
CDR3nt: TGTGCCAGCGGGGGGGGTGGTGACGAAAAACTGTTTTTT

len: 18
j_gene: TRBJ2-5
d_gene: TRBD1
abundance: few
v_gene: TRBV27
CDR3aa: CASSLKFLGQGNQETQYF
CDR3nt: TGTGCCAGCAGTTTAAAATTTTTGGGACAGGGGAATCAAGAGACCCAGTACTTC

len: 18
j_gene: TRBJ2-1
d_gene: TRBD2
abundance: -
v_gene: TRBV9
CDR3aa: CASSPTGTRREVANEQFF
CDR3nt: TGTGCCAGCAGCCCCACGGGCACCAGACGGGAGGTAGCAAATGAGCAGTTCTTC